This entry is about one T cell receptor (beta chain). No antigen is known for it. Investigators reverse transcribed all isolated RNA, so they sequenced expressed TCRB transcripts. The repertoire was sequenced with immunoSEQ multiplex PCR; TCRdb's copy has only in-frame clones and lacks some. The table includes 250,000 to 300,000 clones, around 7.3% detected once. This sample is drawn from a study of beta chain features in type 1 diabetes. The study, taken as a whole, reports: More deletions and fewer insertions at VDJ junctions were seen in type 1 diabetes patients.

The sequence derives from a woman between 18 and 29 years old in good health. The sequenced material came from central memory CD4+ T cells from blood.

CDR3 sequence: CASSRGRNTEAFF. The CDR3 DNA reads as TGTGCCAGCAGCCGGGGACGGAACACTGAAGCTTTCTTT. The rearrangement links TRBV6-6 to TRBJ1-1; D is perhaps TRBD1 (5 bases). This CDR3 region has 13 residues. From germline, CDR1 is MNHNY and CDR2 SVGAGI (reference sequence). V was clipped by 6 bases and J by 1 base, with 9 bases between them.